The 12 T cell receptor beta chains listed next were all sequenced from one sample in a study of CD8 T cells in Susac syndrome (dated by TCRdb to between 2019 and 2020). The method behind the library was the immunoSEQ multiplex PCR assay. RNA was extracted using the RNeasy kit, and roughly 0.45 to 1 microgram was reverse transcribed with random hexamers. TCRdb cleaned the public reads at Q25 with fastp, built clones with MiXCR and kept in-frame beta chains. CDR3 protein duplicates are merged, each entry listing the most common genes and DNA. The sample yields 170,000 or so distinct CDR3 sequences; roughly 95% were counted once. Less than 0.2% of the sample lies in the top ten. The sample comprised CD8+ T cells from PBMCs. These receptors all come from a human donor with multiple sclerosis.

This rearrangement joins TRBV4-1 to TRBJ2-7, with D possibly being TRBD1 (5 bases). This CDR3 region has 13 residues. Trimming removed 3 bases from V and 4 bases from J, with 10 bases in between. The germline V gene encodes CDR1 MGHRA and CDR2 YSYEKL. This CDR3 is CASSQVDRYEQYF. The CDR3 DNA sequence: TGCGCCAGCAGCCAGGTCGACAGATACGAGCAGTACTTC.

Notes on this clonotype: A read error may account for a junction end that differs from germline. The chain joins TRBV29-1 to TRBJ2-2, with 7 bases that match TRBD2. This CDR3 spans 14 amino acids. Looked up from germline, CDR1 is SQVTM and CDR2 is ANQGSEA. For the CDR3, the DNA is TGCAGCGTCGAAGCGGGAACGAACACCGGGGAGCTGTTTTTT. Its translation is CSVEAGTNTGELFF.

J is TRBJ2-1 and V is TRBV3-1; D is undetermined. Per the germline V gene, CDR1 is LGHDT and CDR2 is YNNKEL (reference sequence). V lost 0 bases to trimming and J lost 15 bases, with 15 bases between them. The CDR3 has 13 amino acids. As DNA, the CDR3 is TGTGCCAGCAGCCAAGAGTTGGCCAGGCCCCCGTTCTTC. It encodes CASSQELARPPFF.

The chain joins TRBV20-1 to TRBJ2-7; 10 positions agree with TRBD2. The CDR3 contains 19 residues. V was clipped by 5 bases and J by 3 bases; unmatched bases: 22. The germline gives CDR1 DFQATT, CDR2 SNEGSKA (reference sequence). The DNA for the CDR3 is TGCAGTGCTGCCGGTGCACTTGGGCGCTTGGCTAGCGGGAGCTACGAGCAGTACTTC. Encoded protein: CSAAGALGRLASGSYEQYF.

This chain links TRBV9 with TRBJ2-1; 12 bases match TRBD2. Losses at the gene ends were 0 bases for V and 6 bases for J; bases not matched to a gene: 4. CDR1 SGDLS and CDR2 YYNGEE come from the germline V gene. This CDR3 has 16 amino acids. CDR3 DNA sequence: TGTGCCAGCAGCGTAGACCTAGCGGGAGGGGGCAATGAGCAGTTCTTC. Its protein product is CASSVDLAGGGNEQFF.

The count of this clonotype is one. The chain links TRBV6-5 to TRBJ2-1, with a weak D call TRBD2 (6 bases). V lost 5 bases and J lost 15, with 17 bases in between. The CDR3 contains 12 residues. Germline V lookup: CDR1 MNHEY, CDR2 SVGAGI. CDR3: CASSADGEEWFF. The CDR3 DNA is TGTGCCAGCAGTGCGGACGGGGAGGAGTGGTTCTTC.

CDR3 amino acids: CASSFLSFRANVLTF. The CDR3 DNA follows: TGTGCCAGCAGCTTCCTTTCTTTCCGGGCCAACGTCCTGACTTTC. The genes are TRBV11-2 and TRBJ2-6; D gene uncertain. The germline V gene encodes CDR1 SGHAT and CDR2 FQNNGV. The CDR3 has 15 residues. V was clipped by 3 bases and J by 5 bases, with 11 bases between them. Full variable domain (remainder filled in from reference TRBV11-2 and TRBJ2-6): EAGVAQSPRYKIIEKRQSVAFWCNPISGHATLYWYQQILGQGPKLLIQFQNNGVVDDSQLPKDRFSAERLKGVDSTLKIQPAKLEDSAVYLCASSFLSFRANVLTFGAGSRLTVL.

The chain employs TRBV6-6 and TRBJ2-7; the match to TRBD1 covers 8 bases. V gave up 3 bases and J gave up 6 bases; unmatched junction bases: 7. Per the germline V gene, CDR1 is MNHNY and CDR2 is SVGAGI (reference sequence). This CDR3 contains 14 residues. The CDR3: CASSYQGALSEQYF. The CDR3 nucleotides are TGTGCCAGCAGTTATCAGGGGGCGCTTTCCGAGCAGTACTTC.

The rearrangement links TRBV7-2 to TRBJ1-2; D might be TRBD1 (5 bases). Trimming took off 3 bases at V and 4 bases at J, with 15 bases between the two ends. The CDR3 consists of 15 residues. Germline assignment: CDR1 SGHTA and CDR2 FQGNSA. The CDR3 region has the DNA TGTGCCAGCAGCTTGGGGCCATTCGGGGCCTATGGCTACACCTTC. It specifies CASSLGPFGAYGYTF.

This chain joins TRBV24-1 and TRBJ2-5; 7 bases agree with TRBD2. Unmatched junction bases numbered 13, after V lost 10 bases and J lost 9 bases. From germline, CDR1 is KGHDR and CDR2 SFDVKD. CDR3 length: 13 amino acids. The DNA for the CDR3 is TGTGCCACGAGCGGGGACCCTGGGGGGGCCCAGTACTTC. It yields the protein CATSGDPGGAQYF.

The chain has TRBV4-1 and TRBJ1-2; no clear D. Per the germline V gene, CDR1 is MGHRA and CDR2 is YSYEKL. CDR3 length: 14 amino acids. The V gene lost 1 base and the J gene lost 1 base, with 7 bases spanning the gap. CDR3 in amino acids: CASSQVGLNYGYTF. CDR3 in DNA: TGCGCCAGCAGCCAAGTCGGACTTAACTATGGCTACACCTTC.

The rearrangement joins TRBV15 to TRBJ1-2; 10 nucleotides line up with TRBD1. The CDR3 length is 14 residues. Trimming at V came to 5 bases and at J to 3 bases, leaving 3 bases not matched to a gene. Per germline, CDR1 LNHNV and CDR2 YYDKDF (reference sequence). CDR3 in amino acids: CATSPGTGDYGYTF. CDR3 DNA sequence: TGTGCCACCAGCCCCGGGACAGGGGACTATGGCTACACCTTC.